This TCR beta chain is from a study of blood T cell repertoires in COVID-19. Study context: There were acute and convalescent COVID-19 samples, and they came from the United States, Italy and Spain. Sources were T cells, B-cell-depleted T cells, or PBMCs; the material itself was cDNA or gDNA.

Germline CDR1 and CDR2: DFQATT and SNEGSKA (reference sequence). V dropped 3 bases and J dropped 0; count of bases not matched to a gene: 5. CDR3 length: 15 amino acids. Original processing methods: Estimation of nucleated cell counts was performed using reference gene primer amplification. The table came from immunoSEQ multiplex PCR; TCRdb's copy has only in-frame clones and leaves some out. V, J and clone size are those of that table, while D and trimming were read from the DNA. The sample shows some 45,000 clones, nearly 90% of them seen only once. The sample consisted of peripheral blood. The sequence was collected from a human donor in a cohort sampled during active COVID-19. The chain couples TRBV20-1 to TRBJ1-2, with 9 nucleotides matching TRBD1. CDR3 coding DNA: TGCAGTGCTAGTAAGGGGGACAGGGCTAACTATGGCTACACCTTC. Translation gives CSASKGDRANYGYTF.